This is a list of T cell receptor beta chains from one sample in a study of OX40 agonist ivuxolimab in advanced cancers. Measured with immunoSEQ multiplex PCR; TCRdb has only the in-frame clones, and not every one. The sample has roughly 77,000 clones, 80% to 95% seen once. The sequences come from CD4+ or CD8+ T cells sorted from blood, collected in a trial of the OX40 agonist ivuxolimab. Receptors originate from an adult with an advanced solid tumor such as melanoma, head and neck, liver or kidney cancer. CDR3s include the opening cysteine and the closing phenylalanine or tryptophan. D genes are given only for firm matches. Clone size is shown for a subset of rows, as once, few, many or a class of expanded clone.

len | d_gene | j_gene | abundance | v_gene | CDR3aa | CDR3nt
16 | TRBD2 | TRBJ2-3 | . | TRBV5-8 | CASRKTSGGRTDTQYF | TGTGCCAGCAGAAAGACTAGCGGGGGGCGCACAGATACGCAGTATTTT
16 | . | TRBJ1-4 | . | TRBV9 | CASSPWGTSTNEKLFF | TGTGCCAGCAGCCCGTGGGGGACATCAACTAATGAAAAACTGTTTTTT
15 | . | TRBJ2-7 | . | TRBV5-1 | CASSPGWITTYEQYF | TGCGCCAGCAGCCCCGGTTGGATCACAACATACGAGCAGTACTTC
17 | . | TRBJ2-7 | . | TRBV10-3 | CAISESTPSPSLYEQYF | TGTGCCATCAGTGAGTCGACGCCGTCTCCGTCCCTCTACGAGCAGTACTTC
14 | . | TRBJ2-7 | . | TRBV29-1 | CSVEGGSSSYEQYF | TGCAGCGTTGAGGGGGGCTCAAGCTCCTACGAGCAGTACTTC
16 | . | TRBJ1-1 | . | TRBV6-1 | CASSEAPDSWNTEAFF | TGTGCCAGCAGTGAAGCGCCGGACAGCTGGAACACTGAAGCTTTCTTT
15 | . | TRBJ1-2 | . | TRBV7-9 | CASSLGSRDKYGYTF | TGTGCCAGCAGCTTAGGGAGCCGGGACAAATATGGCTACACCTTC
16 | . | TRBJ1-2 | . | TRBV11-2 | CASSLGGDPNLYGYTF | TGTGCCAGCAGCTTAGGGGGGGATCCGAACCTATATGGCTACACCTTC
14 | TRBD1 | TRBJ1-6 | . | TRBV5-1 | CASKTGDYNSPLHF | TGCGCCAGCAAAACAGGGGACTATAATTCACCCCTCCACTTT
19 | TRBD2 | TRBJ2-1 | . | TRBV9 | CASSSPLGLAGGQVGEQFF | TGTGCCAGCAGCAGCCCACTAGGACTAGCGGGGGGGCAGGTGGGTGAGCAGTTCTTC
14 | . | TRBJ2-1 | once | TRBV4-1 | CASSQDISGGEQFF | TGCGCCAGCAGCCAAGATATTTCCGGGGGTGAGCAGTTCTTC
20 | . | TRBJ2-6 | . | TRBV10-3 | CAISALWGQGVNSGANVLTF | TGTGCCATCAGTGCCCTTTGGGGGCAGGGAGTAAACTCGGGGGCCAACGTCCTGACTTTC
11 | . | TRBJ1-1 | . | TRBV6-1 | CASSGGTEAFF | TGTGCCAGCTCCGGTGGAACTGAAGCTTTCTTT
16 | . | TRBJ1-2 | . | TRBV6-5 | CASSYSIGGTRYGYTF | TGTGCCAGCAGTTACTCGATTGGTGGGACCAGATATGGCTACACCTTC
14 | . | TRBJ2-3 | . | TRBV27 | CASSGNGVTDTQYF | TGTGCCAGCAGTGGTAACGGGGTCACAGATACGCAGTATTTT
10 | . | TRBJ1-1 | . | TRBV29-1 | CSGTTKEAFF | TGCAGCGGGACAACAAAGGAAGCTTTCTTT
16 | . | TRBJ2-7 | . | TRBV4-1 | CASSPRAGQSSYEQYF | TGCGCCAGCAGCCCGCGTGCAGGCCAAAGCTCCTACGAGCAGTACTTC
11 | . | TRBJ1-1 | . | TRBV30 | CAWSGYVWAFF | TGTGCCTGGAGTGGTTACGTTTGGGCTTTCTTT